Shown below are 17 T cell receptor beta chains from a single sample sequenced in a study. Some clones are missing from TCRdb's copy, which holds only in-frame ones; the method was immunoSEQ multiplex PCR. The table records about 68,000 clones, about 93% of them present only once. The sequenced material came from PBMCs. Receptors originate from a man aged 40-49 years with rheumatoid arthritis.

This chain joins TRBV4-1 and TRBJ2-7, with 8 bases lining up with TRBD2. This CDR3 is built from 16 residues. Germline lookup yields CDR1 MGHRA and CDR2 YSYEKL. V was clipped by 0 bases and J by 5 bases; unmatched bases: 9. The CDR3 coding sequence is TGCGCCAGCAGCCAAGATCCAGCGGGAGTACCCCACGAGCAGTACTTC. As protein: CASSQDPAGVPHEQYF.

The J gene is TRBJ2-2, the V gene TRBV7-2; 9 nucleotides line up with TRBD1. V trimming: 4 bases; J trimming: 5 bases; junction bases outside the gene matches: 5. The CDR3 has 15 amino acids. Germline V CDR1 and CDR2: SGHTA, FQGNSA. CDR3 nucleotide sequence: TGTGCCAGCAGCTACGACAGGGGGAGAACCGGGGAGCTGTTTTTT. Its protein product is CASSYDRGRTGELFF.

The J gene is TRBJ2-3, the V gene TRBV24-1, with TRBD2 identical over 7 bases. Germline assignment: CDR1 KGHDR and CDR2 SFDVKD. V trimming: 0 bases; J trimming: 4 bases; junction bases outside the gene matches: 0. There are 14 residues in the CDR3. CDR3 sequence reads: CATSDLRGADTQYF. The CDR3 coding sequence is TGTGCCACCAGTGATTTGCGGGGGGCAGATACGCAGTATTTT.

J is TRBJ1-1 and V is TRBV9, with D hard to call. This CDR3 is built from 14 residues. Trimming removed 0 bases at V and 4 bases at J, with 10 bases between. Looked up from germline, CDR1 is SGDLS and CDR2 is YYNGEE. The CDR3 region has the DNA TGTGCCAGCAGCGTAGGCGAAAGGACCACTGAAGCTTTCTTT. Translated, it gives CASSVGERTTEAFF.

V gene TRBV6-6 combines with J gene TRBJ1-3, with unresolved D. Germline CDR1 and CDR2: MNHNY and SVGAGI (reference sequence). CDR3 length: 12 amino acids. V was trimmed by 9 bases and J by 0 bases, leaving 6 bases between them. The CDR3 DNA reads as TGTGCCAGTGGAGACTCTGGAAACACCATATATTTT. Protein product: CASGDSGNTIYF.

The CDR3 reads CASSFWSQGRNTGELFF. The DNA of the CDR3 is TGTGCCAGCAGCTTCTGGAGCCAGGGACGGAACACCGGGGAGCTGTTTTTT. This chain connects TRBV27 to TRBJ2-2; D possibly matches TRBD1 or TRBD2 (5 bases each). The CDR3 spans 17 residues. Between the trimmed V and J ends, which lost 6 bases and 1 base, there was a span of 18 bases. Per germline, CDR1 MNHEY and CDR2 SMNVEV (reference sequence).

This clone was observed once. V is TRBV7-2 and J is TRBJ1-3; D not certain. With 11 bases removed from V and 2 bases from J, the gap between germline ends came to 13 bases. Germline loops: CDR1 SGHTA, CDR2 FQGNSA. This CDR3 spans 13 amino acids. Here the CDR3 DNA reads TGTGCCGCGGGCGAGAAGGCTGGAAACACCATATATTTT. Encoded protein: CAAGEKAGNTIYF.

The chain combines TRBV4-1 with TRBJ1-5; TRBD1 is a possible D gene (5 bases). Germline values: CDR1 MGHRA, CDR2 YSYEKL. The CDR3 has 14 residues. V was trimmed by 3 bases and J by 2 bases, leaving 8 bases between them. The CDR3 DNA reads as TGCGCCAGCAGCCAGCAGGGTGGCAATCAGCCCCAGCATTTT. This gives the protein CASSQQGGNQPQHF.

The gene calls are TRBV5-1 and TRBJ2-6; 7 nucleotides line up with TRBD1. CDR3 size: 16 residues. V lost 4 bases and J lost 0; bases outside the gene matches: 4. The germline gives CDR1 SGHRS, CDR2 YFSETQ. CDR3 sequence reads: CASSNRDSSGANVLTF. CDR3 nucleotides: TGCGCCAGCAGCAACAGGGACAGCTCTGGGGCCAACGTCCTGACTTTC.

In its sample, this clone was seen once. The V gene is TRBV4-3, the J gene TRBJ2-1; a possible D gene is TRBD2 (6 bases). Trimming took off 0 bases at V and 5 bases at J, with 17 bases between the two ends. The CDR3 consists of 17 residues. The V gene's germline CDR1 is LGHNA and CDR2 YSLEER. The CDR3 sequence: CASSQDSGGVADNEQFF. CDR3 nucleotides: TGCGCCAGCAGCCAAGATAGTGGTGGGGTAGCGGACAATGAGCAGTTCTTC.

CDR3 in amino acids: CASSEGHHYNEQFF. The CDR3 nucleotides are TGCGCCAGCAGCGAGGGACACCACTACAATGAGCAGTTCTTC. The chain couples TRBV5-1 to TRBJ2-1; D is possibly TRBD1 (6 bases). Germline V lookup: CDR1 SGHRS, CDR2 YFSETQ. V dropped 4 bases and J dropped 3 bases, with 11 bases sitting between them. The CDR3 is made up of 14 amino acids. Together with reference TRBV5-1 and TRBJ2-1, the CDR3 gives the full variable domain: KAGVTQTPRYLIKTRGQQVTLSCSPISGHRSVSWYQQTPGQGLQFLFEYFSETQRNKGNFPGRFSGRQFSNSRSEMNVSTLELGDSALYLCASSEGHHYNEQFFGPGTRLTVL.

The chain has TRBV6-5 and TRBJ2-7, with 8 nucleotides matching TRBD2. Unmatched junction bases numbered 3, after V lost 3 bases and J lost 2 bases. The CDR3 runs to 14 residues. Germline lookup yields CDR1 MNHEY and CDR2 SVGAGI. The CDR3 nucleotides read TGTGCCAGCAGTTATCGGGAGGGCCCCTACGAGCAGTACTTC. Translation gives CASSYREGPYEQYF.

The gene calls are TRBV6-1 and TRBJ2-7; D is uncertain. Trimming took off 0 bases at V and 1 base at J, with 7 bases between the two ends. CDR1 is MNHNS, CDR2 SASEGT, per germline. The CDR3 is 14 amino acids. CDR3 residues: CASSEAGGSYEQYF. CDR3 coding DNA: TGTGCCAGCAGTGAAGCAGGCGGATCCTACGAGCAGTACTTC.

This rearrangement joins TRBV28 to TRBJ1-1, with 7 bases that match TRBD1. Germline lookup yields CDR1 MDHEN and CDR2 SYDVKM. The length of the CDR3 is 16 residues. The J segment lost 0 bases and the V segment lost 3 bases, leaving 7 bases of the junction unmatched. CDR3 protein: CASSLLRGQLNTEAFF. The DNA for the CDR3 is TGTGCCAGCAGTTTGCTAAGGGGACAGCTGAACACTGAAGCTTTCTTT.

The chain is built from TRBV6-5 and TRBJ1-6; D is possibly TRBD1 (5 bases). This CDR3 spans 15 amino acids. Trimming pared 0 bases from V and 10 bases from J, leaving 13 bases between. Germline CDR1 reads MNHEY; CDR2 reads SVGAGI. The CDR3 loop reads CASSYSRQSESPLHF. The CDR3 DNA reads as TGTGCCAGCAGTTACTCCAGACAGTCAGAGTCACCCCTCCACTTT.

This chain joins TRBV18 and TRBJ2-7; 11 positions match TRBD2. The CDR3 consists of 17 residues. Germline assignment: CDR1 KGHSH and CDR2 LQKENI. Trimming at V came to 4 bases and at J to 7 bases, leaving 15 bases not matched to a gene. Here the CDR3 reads CASSLGTATSGKGEQYF. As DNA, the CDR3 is TGTGCCAGCTCACTGGGAACCGCGACTAGCGGGAAGGGTGAGCAGTACTTC.

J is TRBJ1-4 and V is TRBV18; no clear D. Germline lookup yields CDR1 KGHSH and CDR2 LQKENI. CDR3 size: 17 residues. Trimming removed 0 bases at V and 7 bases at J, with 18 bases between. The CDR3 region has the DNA TGTGCCAGCTCACCACCGGGGATCCCCGGCGGGGTTGAAAAACTGTTTTTT. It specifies CASSPPGIPGGVEKLFF. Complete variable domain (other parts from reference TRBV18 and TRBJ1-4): NAGVMQNPRHLVRRRGQEARLRCSPMKGHSHVYWYRQLPEEGLKFMVYLQKENIIDESGMPKERFSAEFPKEGPSILRIQQVVRGDSAAYFCASSPPGIPGGVEKLFFGSGTQLSVL.